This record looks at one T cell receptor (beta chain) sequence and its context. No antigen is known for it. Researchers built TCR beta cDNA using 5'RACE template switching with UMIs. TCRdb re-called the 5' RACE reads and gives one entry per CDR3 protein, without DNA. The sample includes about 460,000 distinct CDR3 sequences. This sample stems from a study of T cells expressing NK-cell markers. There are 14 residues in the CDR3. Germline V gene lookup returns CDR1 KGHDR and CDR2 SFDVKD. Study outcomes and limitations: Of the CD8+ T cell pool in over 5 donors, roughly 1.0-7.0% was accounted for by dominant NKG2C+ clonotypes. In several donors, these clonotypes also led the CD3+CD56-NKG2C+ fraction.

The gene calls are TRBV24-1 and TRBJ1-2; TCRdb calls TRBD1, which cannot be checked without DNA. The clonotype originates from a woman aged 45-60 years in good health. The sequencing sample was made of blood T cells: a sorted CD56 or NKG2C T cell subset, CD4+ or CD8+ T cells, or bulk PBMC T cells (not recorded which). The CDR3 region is CATSSGTGGYGYTF.